This T cell receptor (beta chain) was identified during a study of shared clonotypes between healthy human individuals. This CDR3 has 15 amino acids. V dropped 1 base and J dropped 7; count of bases not matched to a gene: 6. The germline V gene has CDR1 MDHEN and CDR2 SYDVKM. Data came from immunoSEQ multiplex PCR; TCRdb stores just in-frame clones and leaves some out. The sample carries about 1.4 million clones, around 97% recorded once. This chain uses TRBV28 with TRBJ1-2; 10 bases match TRBD1. Sequenced material: naive CD4+ T cells sorted from blood. The subset: CD45RA+ positively selected. The source is a young man in good health. The CDR3 spells CASSLYPTGGGGYTF. Here the CDR3 DNA reads TGTGCCAGCAGTTTATACCCGACAGGGGGCGGTGGCTACACCTTC.